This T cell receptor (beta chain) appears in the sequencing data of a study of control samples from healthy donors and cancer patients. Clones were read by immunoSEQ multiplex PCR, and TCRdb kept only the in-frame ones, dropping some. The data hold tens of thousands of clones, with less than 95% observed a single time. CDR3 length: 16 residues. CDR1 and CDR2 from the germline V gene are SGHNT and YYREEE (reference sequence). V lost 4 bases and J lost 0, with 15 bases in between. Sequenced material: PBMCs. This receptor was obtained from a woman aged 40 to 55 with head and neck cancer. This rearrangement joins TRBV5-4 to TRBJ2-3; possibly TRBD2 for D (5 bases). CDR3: CASSGSSGPSTDTQYF. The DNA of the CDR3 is TGTGCCAGCAGCGGGAGCTCCGGCCCTAGCACAGATACGCAGTATTTT.